The T cell receptor beta chain described here comes from a study of shared clonotypes between healthy human individuals. Findings of the study overall: The study drew on few donors, limiting represented genetic and exposure-history diversity. It was observed that 5% to 6% of naive CD4 clonotypes were shared across a few donors.

Deep was the level at which the assay was run. TCRdb's copy holds only in-frame clones and misses some; the assay was immunoSEQ multiplex PCR. Of roughly 760,000 clones listed, 74% were seen once; the top ten hold approximately 1.7%. The germline V and J ends were trimmed by 3 bases and 8 bases, with 13 bases remaining between them. CDR1 MDHEN and CDR2 SYDVKM come from the germline V gene. The CDR3 contains 13 residues. A few counts support this clone. What it binds is unknown. This sequence originates from a woman aged 25 to 39 in good health. The V and J genes are TRBV28 and TRBJ1-2, with D possibly TRBD1 on 5 matching bases. Specimen: memory CD4+ T cells sorted from blood. Subset described: CD45RA-negative fraction. The CDR3: CASSFITGGGYTF. The CDR3 region has the DNA TGTGCCAGCAGTTTTATTACAGGTGGAGGCTACACCTTC.